A single sample gave rise to the 22 T cell receptor beta chains below, sequenced in a study of T-cell reconstitution after alpha-beta-depleted transplantation in children. Construction of the TCRbeta library involved unique molecular identifiers. Using its own MiXCR run on the PCR reads, TCRdb lists one record per CDR3 protein. The profile shows fewer than 700,000 distinct CDR3 sequences, about an eighth of them singletons. The sequencing here drew on PBMCs, mostly from graft donor cells, taken 360 days after TCRalphabeta/CD19-depleted stem cell transplant. These receptors were obtained from a male patient aged 10 to 17 who had a stem cell transplant for acute myeloid leukemia, so the T cells may come from the graft donor.

As for this clonotype: This could be a read error, since a much larger clone is one nucleotide away. Written as DNA, the CDR3 is TGTGCCAGCAGTTACTCGGCGGACAGGGGTGGCGACGAGCAGTACTTC. This encodes CASSYSADRGGDEQYF. This chain joins TRBV6-5 and TRBJ2-7; the match to TRBD1 covers 9 bases. The J segment lost 5 bases and the V segment lost 0 bases, leaving 8 bases of the junction unmatched. This CDR3 has 16 amino acids. Per germline, CDR1 MNHEY and CDR2 SVGAGI.

This clonotype came up a few times. The V gene is TRBV5-6, the J gene TRBJ2-5, with D possibly being TRBD1 (5 bases). The CDR3 extends over 14 amino acids. Trimming shortened V by 0 bases and J by 3 bases, and 9 bases separated the two germline ends. The germline CDR1 and CDR2 sequences are SGHDT and YYEEEE. In DNA form, the CDR3 reads TGTGCCAGCAGCTTGGCAAGCAGGGAAGAGACCCAGTACTTC. Translating it yields CASSLASREETQYF.

This clonotype showed up many times. The rearrangement joins TRBV4-3 to TRBJ2-7; weak D call: TRBD1 (5 bases). Trimming removed 0 bases from V and 3 bases from J, with 9 bases in between. Germline lookup yields CDR1 LGHNA and CDR2 YSLEER. The length of the CDR3 is 14 residues. The CDR3 DNA is TGCGCCAGCAGCCAAGACGATAGGGGCTACGAGCAGTACTTC. Translated, it gives CASSQDDRGYEQYF.

This clonotype was observed a few times. This rearrangement joins TRBV29-1 to TRBJ1-5, with D perhaps TRBD1 (6 bases). Germline CDR1 and CDR2: SQVTM and ANQGSEA. Trimming removed 4 bases from V and 4 bases from J, with 11 bases in between. The CDR3 covers 13 residues. The chain's CDR3 is CSVGGQENQPQHF. CDR3 coding DNA: TGCAGCGTTGGGGGGCAGGAAAATCAGCCCCAGCATTTT.

The V and J genes are TRBV5-1 and TRBJ2-7, with 8 nucleotides matching TRBD1. Trimming cost V 3 bases and J 3 bases; bases outside gene matches: 8. The germline V gene encodes CDR1 SGHRS and CDR2 YFSETQ. CDR3 length equals 15 residues. CDR3 bases: TGCGCCAGCAGCTCTTACCGGGACAGGCTCTACGAGCAGTACTTC. It encodes CASSSYRDRLYEQYF.

The V gene is TRBV4-1, the J gene TRBJ2-7; D not resolved. The V gene's germline CDR1 is MGHRA and CDR2 YSYEKL. V was cut by 1 base and J by 2 bases, with 9 bases left in between. The CDR3 totals 14 residues. CDR3 DNA sequence: TGCGCCAGCAGCCAAGTGGAACGTACCTACGAGCAGTACTTC. Translated: CASSQVERTYEQYF.

The chain uses TRBV24-1 and TRBJ2-2; D is unclear. The CDR3 is 13 residues long. V was shortened by 5 bases and J by 4 bases, with 7 bases between the two germline ends. The germline gives CDR1 KGHDR, CDR2 SFDVKD. CDR3 sequence reads: CATSGFFTGELFF. The CDR3 DNA follows: TGTGCCACCAGTGGATTTTTCACCGGGGAGCTGTTTTTT.

This clonotype was observed many times. The chain uses TRBV6-5 and TRBJ2-5, with TRBD2 matching over 9 bases. Germline trimming cut 6 bases from V and 3 bases from J; bases unmatched to any gene: 8. Germline CDR1 and CDR2: MNHEY and SVGAGI. The CDR3 is 15 amino acids. As DNA, the CDR3 is TGTGCCAGCAGATCCCGGCTAGCGGGAAAAGAGACCCAGTACTTC. Its translation: CASRSRLAGKETQYF.

In this sample, this clonotype turned up a few times. DNA of the CDR3: TGTGCCAGCAGCGCAGGACAGGGGGCCCTCAATGAGCAGTTCTTC. The encoded protein is CASSAGQGALNEQFF. This chain links TRBV7-9 with TRBJ2-1, with 11 nucleotides matching TRBD1. CDR1 SEHNR and CDR2 FQNEAQ come from the germline V gene (reference sequence). The CDR3 spans 15 residues. The V gene end was trimmed by 5 bases and the J gene end by 6 bases; junction bases not matched to a gene: 6.

This clonotype was observed at least ten times. This rearrangement joins TRBV5-1 to TRBJ1-1, with 8 nucleotides matching TRBD1. With 1 base clipped from V and 4 bases from J, the junction kept 9 bases outside the gene matches. The germline CDR1 and CDR2 sequences are SGHRS and YFSETQ. CDR3 size: 16 residues. CDR3 sequence reads: CASSLCRDRYCTEAFF. CDR3 DNA sequence: TGCGCCAGCAGCTTGTGCCGGGACAGGTATTGCACTGAAGCTTTCTTT.

Only a few counts were recorded for this clonotype. The V call is TRBV5-4, the J call TRBJ2-7; D ambiguous. CDR1 SGHNT and CDR2 YYREEE come from the germline V gene (reference sequence). V was pared by 0 bases and J by 3 bases, with 13 bases between. The CDR3 is 15 amino acids. The CDR3 here is CASSLARPKHYEQYF. The CDR3 DNA sequence: TGTGCCAGCAGCTTGGCCCGGCCAAAGCACTACGAGCAGTACTTC.

This clonotype has more than one count but fewer than ten. The gene calls are TRBV3-1 and TRBJ2-1; 14 bases are a match to TRBD2. J lost 10 bases, V lost 2 bases, and 7 bases had no gene match. The CDR3 spans 16 residues. The germline gives CDR1 LGHDT, CDR2 YNNKEL (reference sequence). CDR3 sequence reads: CASSQRLAGGPSEQFF. The CDR3 nucleotides read TGTGCCAGCAGCCAACGACTAGCGGGGGGGCCATCGGAGCAGTTCTTC.

This rearrangement joins TRBV10-3 to TRBJ2-1, with a possible D match to TRBD1 (6 bases). The CDR3 contains 14 residues. Per germline, CDR1 ENHRY and CDR2 SYGVKD. The V end was cut by 6 bases, the J end by 3 bases, with 12 bases between. CDR3 in DNA: TGTGCCATCAGCACAGGGTTCCTCTACAATGAGCAGTTCTTC. Amino acid sequence: CAISTGFLYNEQFF.

The chain recombines TRBV19 with TRBJ2-7; D gene ambiguous. Germline CDR1 is LNHDA and CDR2 is SQIVND (reference sequence). The CDR3 loop spans 13 amino acids. Between the trimmed V and J ends, which lost 5 bases and 2 bases, there was a span of 10 bases. Written as DNA, the CDR3 is TGTGCCAGTAGTCGGTACCTGACCTACGAGCAGTACTTC. Its protein product is CASSRYLTYEQYF.

This clonotype was counted at least ten times. One junction end disagrees with the germline gene, perhaps due to a read error. Here the CDR3 reads CRVGSTGTGSEKLFF. CDR3 in DNA: TGCAGAGTTGGCAGCACCGGGACCGGTAGTGAAAAACTGTTTTTT. The chain uses TRBV29-1 and TRBJ1-4; a possible D gene is TRBD1 (5 bases). Germline loops: CDR1 SQVTM, CDR2 ANQGSEA. This CDR3 has 15 residues.

Many counts were recorded for this clonotype. The gene calls are TRBV4-2 and TRBJ2-7, with 9 bases identical to TRBD2. Trimming took 0 bases from V and 6 from J; bases not matched to a gene: 9. The CDR3 consists of 16 residues. CDR1 LGHNA and CDR2 YNFKEQ come from the germline V gene. CDR3 residues: CASSQEEIAGESEQYF. The CDR3 coding sequence is TGTGCCAGCAGCCAAGAGGAAATAGCGGGAGAAAGCGAGCAGTACTTC.

This rearrangement joins TRBV28 to TRBJ2-1, with D possibly being TRBD2 (6 bases). The CDR3 length is 16 residues. V lost 10 bases and J 7 bases, leaving 26 bases between the germline ends. Germline CDR1 MDHEN, CDR2 SYDVKM. The CDR3 is CAILTLGGKGENEQFF. The CDR3 DNA follows: TGTGCCATCTTGACCCTTGGGGGGAAGGGTGAGAATGAGCAGTTCTTC.

In its sample, this clonotype was seen a few times. This chain joins TRBV7-9 and TRBJ2-7; 7 nucleotides agree with TRBD2. Germline V gives CDR1 SEHNR, CDR2 FQNEAQ (reference sequence). Trimming took 5 bases from V and 4 from J; bases not matched to a gene: 11. The CDR3 sequence is 15 residues long. As DNA, the CDR3 is TGTGCCAGCAGCCCCTTAAGCGGGATACTTTACGAGCAGTACTTC. Amino acid sequence: CASSPLSGILYEQYF.

The sample holds a few counts of this clonotype. The chain links TRBV28 to TRBJ2-5; the match to TRBD2 covers 12 bases. The CDR3 length is 14 residues. The germline V gene has CDR1 MDHEN and CDR2 SYDVKM. The J segment lost 4 bases and the V segment lost 10 bases, leaving 7 bases of the junction unmatched. CDR3 region: CATTTSGSRETQYF. CDR3 DNA: TGTGCCACCACGACTAGCGGGAGTAGAGAGACCCAGTACTTC. The variable domain in full, with the rest retrieved from reference TRBV28 and TRBJ2-5, is DVKVTQSSRYLVKRTGEKVFLECVQDMDHENMFWYRQDPGLGLRLIYFSYDVKMKEKGDIPEGYSVSREKKERFSLILESASTNQTSMYLCATTTSGSRETQYFGPGTRLLVL.

The chain is built from TRBV12-3 or TRBV12-4 and TRBJ2-4; TRBD1 matches 7 bases. CDR3 length: 16 residues. V was pared by 4 bases and J by 0 bases, with 6 bases of the junction left unmatched. For the CDR3, the DNA is TGTGCCAGCAGTTACACAGGGGATTTAGCCAAAAACATTCAGTACTTC. It codes for CASSYTGDLAKNIQYF.

The sample holds a few counts of this clonotype. The chain has TRBV29-1 and TRBJ1-5; 9 positions agree with TRBD1. Trimming at V came to 5 bases and at J to 4 bases, leaving 6 bases not matched to a gene. Germline assignment: CDR1 SQVTM and CDR2 ANQGSEA. The CDR3 has 14 amino acids. This chain's CDR3 is CSVSDRGGNQPQHF. CDR3 coding DNA: TGCAGCGTTTCGGACAGGGGAGGGAATCAGCCCCAGCATTTT.

This clonotype turned up a few times. J is TRBJ2-1 and V is TRBV25-1; D remains unclear. Between the trimmed V and J ends, which lost 0 bases and 2 bases, there was a span of 14 bases. CDR1 is MGHDK and CDR2 is SYGVNS in the germline V gene. The length of the CDR3 is 17 residues. The CDR3 protein is CASSEYGPGLAYNEQFF. DNA for the CDR3: TGTGCCAGCAGTGAATATGGACCTGGGCTTGCCTACAATGAGCAGTTCTTC. The variable domain in full, completed from reference TRBV25-1 and TRBJ2-1, reads EADIYQTPRYLVIGTGKKITLECSQTMGHDKMYWYQQDPGMELHLIHYSYGVNSTEKGDLSSESTVSRIRTEHFPLTLESARPSHTSQYLCASSEYGPGLAYNEQFFGPGTRLTVL.